The clone carrying this T cell receptor (beta chain) was seen at least ten times. One entry per CDR3 protein results from TCRdb running MiXCR on the 5' RACE reads. The sample records 350,000 to 450,000 distinct CDR3 sequences, around 20% being singletons. The sample originates from a study of T-cell memory formation after mild COVID-19. Between the trimmed V and J ends, which lost 2 bases and 3 bases, there was a span of 12 bases. There are 15 residues in the CDR3. Sequencing was carried out using PBMCs or a T cell subset sorted from them (not recorded which). The rearrangement joins TRBV12-3 or TRBV12-4 to TRBJ2-3; a weak D match, TRBD2 (6 bases). This TCR was recovered from an adult woman who had mild COVID-19 (a few samples of this study predate the infection). Cell type and time point are not known. CDR3 nucleotides: TGTGCCAGCAGTTTAACCGGGGGTCGGACAGATACGCAGTATTTT. Amino acid sequence: CASSLTGGRTDTQYF.